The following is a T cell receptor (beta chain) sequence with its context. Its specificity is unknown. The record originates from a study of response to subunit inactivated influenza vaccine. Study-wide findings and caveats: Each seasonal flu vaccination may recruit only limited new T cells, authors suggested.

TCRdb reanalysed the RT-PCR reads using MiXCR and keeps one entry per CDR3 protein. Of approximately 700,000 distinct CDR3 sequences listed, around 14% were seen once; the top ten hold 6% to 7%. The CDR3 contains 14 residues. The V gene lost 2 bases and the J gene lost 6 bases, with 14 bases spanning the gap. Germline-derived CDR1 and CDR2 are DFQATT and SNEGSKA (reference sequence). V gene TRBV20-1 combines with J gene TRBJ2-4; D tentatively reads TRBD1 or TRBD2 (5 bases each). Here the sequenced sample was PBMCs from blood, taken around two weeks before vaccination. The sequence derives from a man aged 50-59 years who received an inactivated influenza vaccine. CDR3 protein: CSARIRQGVNIQYF. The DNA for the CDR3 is TGCAGTGCTAGAATACGGCAGGGAGTAAACATTCAGTACTTC.